One sample yielded the 3 T cell receptor beta chains listed below, sequenced in a study of cytomegalovirus exposure and HLA in healthy donors (dated by TCRdb to 2016 to 2017). The library came from the immunoSEQ multiplex PCR assay. For the multiplex PCR, a mixture combining 60 forward primers for TCR Vbeta segments and 13 reverse primers for TCR Jbeta segments was used. Here the immuneACCESS table is served through TCRdb, limited to in-frame sequences with V and J called. Missing clones are a known gap in these copies; in checked studies unresolved V genes cover under half, and the rest lacks a known reason. The sample table holds about 120,000 clones, of which 75% to 85% were seen once. The ten top clones hold about 1.8% of the sample. The sample was PBMCs. The receptors come from a man in his forties or fifties in good health and CMV-seronegative.

V usage is TRBV10-3 and J usage is TRBJ1-1; D remains ambiguous. V was shortened by 5 bases and J by 6 bases, with 7 bases between the two germline ends. Germline-derived CDR1 and CDR2 are ENHRY and SYGVKD. The CDR3 is made up of 11 amino acids. DNA for the CDR3: TGTGCCATCAGTACGGGGTCTGAAGCTTTCTTT. This encodes CAISTGSEAFF.

With respect to this clone: Relative to the germline gene, one junction end is altered; a read error may explain this. This sequence joins TRBV7-7 and TRBJ1-4; 7 nucleotides match TRBD1. The CDR3 has 16 amino acids. CDR1 and CDR2 from the germline V gene are SSHAT and FNYEAQ (reference sequence). Here the CDR3 reads CASSLEATGTNEKLFF. CDR3 sequence (DNA): TGTGCTAGCAGCTTAGAGGCGACAGGGACTAATGAAAAACTGTTTTTT. Looking up the rest from reference TRBV7-7 and TRBJ1-4 gives the full variable domain: GAGVSQSPRYKVTKRGQDVTLRCDPISSHATLYWYQQALGQGPEFLTYFNYEAQPDKSGLPSDRFSAERPEGSISTLTIQRTEQRDSAMYRCASSLEATGTNEKLFFGSGTQLSVL.

This clone showed up just a few times. The genes are TRBV7-8 and TRBJ2-7, with D possibly TRBD2 on 5 matching bases. The germline CDR1 and CDR2 sequences are SGHVS and FQNEAQ. The CDR3 spans 15 residues. V was clipped by 1 base and J by 4 bases, with 14 bases between them. The CDR3 DNA reads as TGTGCCAGCAGCTTAGAAGGATCGGGGTTGTACGAGCAGTACTTC. This gives the protein CASSLEGSGLYEQYF.